One and the same sample provided the 10 T cell receptor beta chains below, sequenced in a study of T-cell memory formation after mild COVID-19 (dated by TCRdb to the early 2020s). Library preparation was by 5' RACE. Instrument on record: Illumina NovaSeq 6000. Using fastp trimming at Q25 and MiXCR clonotype assembly, TCRdb reanalyzed the public sequencing data and kept in-frame beta chains. Each record represents a unique CDR3 protein, reported with the most common genes and DNA among its rows. The sample has over 150,000 distinct CDR3 sequences on record, about a fifth of them singletons. The top ten hold under 25% of the sample. Sequenced sample: PBMCs or a T cell subset sorted from them (not recorded which). All receptors come from an adult woman who had mild COVID-19 (a few samples of this study predate the infection). The sample titles of this study are shuffled in the database, so cell type and time point are left out; the donor was told from shared clones.

This clonotype was counted only a few times. The chain joins TRBV7-9 to TRBJ1-1, with D possibly TRBD1 on 5 matching bases. The V and J ends lost 5 bases and 0 bases respectively, with 16 bases between them. CDR3 size: 16 residues. Per the germline V gene, CDR1 is SEHNR and CDR2 is FQNEAQ (reference sequence). The CDR3 is CASSPTPGTVNTEAFF. The CDR3, as DNA: TGTGCCAGCAGCCCAACCCCCGGGACGGTGAACACTGAAGCTTTCTTT.

The chain joins TRBV6-5 to TRBJ1-1; D ambiguous. CDR3 size: 14 residues. Looked up from germline, CDR1 is MNHEY and CDR2 is SVGAGI. V lost 6 bases, J lost 4 bases, and 15 bases lay in between. CDR3 sequence (DNA): TGTGCCAGCAGGGCGGGAGGGTCGGTCACTGAAGCTTTCTTT. It is translated as CASRAGGSVTEAFF.

In its sample, this clonotype was seen a few times. The gene calls are TRBV4-1 and TRBJ2-7; D unclear. V was pared by 2 bases and J by 6 bases, with 8 bases between. Germline V gene lookup returns CDR1 MGHRA and CDR2 YSYEKL. There are 12 residues in the CDR3. CDR3 bases: TGCGCCAGCAGCCAACCCGCAGGCGAGCAGTACTTC. Amino acid sequence: CASSQPAGEQYF.

This clonotype was seen more than once but under ten times. J is TRBJ1-1 and V is TRBV9, with TRBD1 as a possible D gene (6 bases). The CDR3 totals 14 residues. V was cut by 3 bases and J by 7 bases, with 16 bases left in between. Germline V gene lookup returns CDR1 SGDLS and CDR2 YYNGEE. CDR3 sequence (DNA): TGTGCCAGCAGCGGGGGGATCAGGGGAAATGAAGCTTTCTTT. Amino acid sequence: CASSGGIRGNEAFF.

This clonotype was seen only a few times. The rearrangement links TRBV12-3 or TRBV12-4 to TRBJ2-1; maybe TRBD2 (5 bases). The ends were cut back, 3 bases at V and 14 bases at J, with 14 bases in the middle. The CDR3 covers 12 residues. The CDR3: CASSFPGKSKFF. The CDR3 DNA reads as TGTGCCAGCAGTTTCCCCGGGAAGTCTAAGTTCTTC.

This clonotype appeared a few times. The chain employs TRBV30 and TRBJ2-1; D not certain. Germline V lookup: CDR1 GTSNPN, CDR2 SVGIG (reference sequence). The V and J ends lost 4 bases and 0 bases respectively, with 10 bases between them. CDR3 length: 14 amino acids. In nucleotides, the CDR3 is TGTGCCTGGACTCAAATTAGCTCCTACAATGAGCAGTTCTTC. Protein sequence: CAWTQISSYNEQFF. The full variable domain, with the rest looked up from reference TRBV30 and TRBJ2-1, is SQTIHQWPATLVQPVGSPLSLECTVEGTSNPNLYWYRQAAGRGLQLLFYSVGIGQISSEVPQNLSASRPQDRQFILSSKKLLLSDSGFYLCAWTQISSYNEQFFGPGTRLTVL.

The V and J genes are TRBV18 and TRBJ2-6; no reliable D call. Looked up from germline, CDR1 is KGHSH and CDR2 is LQKENI. The CDR3 contains 16 residues. Trimming stripped 6 bases from V and 0 bases from J, with 12 bases between. CDR3 DNA: TGTGCCAGCTCTCCAGCTAGTCTCTCTGGGGCCAACGTCCTGACTTTC. Encoded protein: CASSPASLSGANVLTF.

The sample holds a few counts of this clonotype. V is TRBV5-1 and J is TRBJ1-2, with D possibly TRBD1 on 6 matching bases. V lost 0 bases to trimming and J lost 2 bases, with 17 bases between them. Germline values: CDR1 SGHRS, CDR2 YFSETQ. CDR3 size: 17 residues. The CDR3 sequence: CASSLGTATVTNYGYTF. The CDR3 region has the DNA TGCGCCAGCAGCTTGGGGACAGCGACTGTTACGAACTATGGCTACACCTTC.

The rearrangement joins TRBV6-1 to TRBJ2-7; 8 nucleotides match TRBD2. This CDR3 has 16 residues. Germline V CDR1 and CDR2: MNHNS, SASEGT. The V segment lost 1 base and the J segment 3 bases; nucleotides outside the gene matches: 8. CDR3 bases: TGTGCCAGCAGTGAAGAGGGCGGGGGGCCTCACTACGAGCAGTACTTC. This gives the protein CASSEEGGGPHYEQYF.

There are a few counts of this clonotype. This chain uses TRBV2 with TRBJ1-2, with D unresolved. The CDR3 covers 14 residues. The germline V and J ends were trimmed by 2 bases and 3 bases, with 10 bases remaining between them. The germline gives CDR1 SNHLY, CDR2 FYNNEI. The CDR3 is CASSEKLAHYGYTF. CDR3 nucleotides: TGTGCCAGCAGTGAAAAGCTCGCTCACTATGGCTACACCTTC.